The 27 T cell receptor beta chains below were found in one sample sequenced in a study of T cell changes during pregnancy in multiple sclerosis. TCRdb's table, derived via immunoSEQ multiplex PCR, lists solely in-frame clones and lacks some. The sample consists of about 40,000 clones, about nine tenths of them appearing once. This specimen consisted of CD4+ T cells from peripheral blood mononuclear cells, obtained in the second trimester of pregnancy. All receptors derive from a female donor with multiple sclerosis, enrolled in a pregnancy study.

The rearrangement links TRBV7-9 to TRBJ2-7; 9 bases line up with TRBD2. Germline trimming cut 7 bases from V and 3 bases from J; bases unmatched to any gene: 10. CDR3 length: 15 amino acids. In germline, CDR1 is SEHNR, CDR2 FQNEAQ (reference sequence). CDR3 sequence: CASTPSSGSLYEQYF. CDR3 coding DNA: TGTGCCAGCACACCTAGTAGCGGGAGTCTCTACGAGCAGTACTTC.

V usage is TRBV6-5 and J usage is TRBJ1-5; a weak D match, TRBD1 (6 bases). The V end was cut by 6 bases, the J end by 4 bases, with 13 bases between. CDR3 length: 14 amino acids. CDR1 is MNHEY, CDR2 SVGAGI, per germline. CDR3 residues: CASSLNRDNQPQHF. As DNA, the CDR3 is TGTGCCAGCAGCCTCAACAGGGATAATCAGCCCCAGCATTTT.

V is TRBV28 and J is TRBJ2-5; 10 bases fit TRBD1. Germline CDR1 reads MDHEN; CDR2 reads SYDVKM. J was trimmed by 7 bases and V by 6 bases; bases with no gene match: 8. The CDR3 totals 14 residues. As DNA, the CDR3 is TGTGCCAGCAGGGGGACAGGGGCCCCAGGGACCCAGTACTTC. This sequence encodes CASRGTGAPGTQYF.

As DNA, the CDR3 is TGTGCCAGCAGAGTCCGGGACAGCTCCTACGAGCAGTACTTC. Amino acid sequence: CASRVRDSSYEQYF. The chain combines TRBV28 with TRBJ2-7; 7 bases line up with TRBD1. Germline CDR1 and CDR2: MDHEN and SYDVKM. J gave up 0 bases and V 6 bases, and 5 bases lay outside the gene matches. The CDR3 is made up of 14 amino acids.

The chain recombines TRBV28 with TRBJ2-1; TRBD2 matches 10 bases. CDR1 is MDHEN and CDR2 is SYDVKM in the germline V gene. J gave up 8 bases and V 5 bases, and 12 bases lay outside the gene matches. CDR3 length: 16 residues. Here the CDR3 DNA reads TGTGCCAGCAGTGACGTTTTAGCTAGCGGGAGAGATGAGCAGTTCTTC. It translates to CASSDVLASGRDEQFF.

This clone occurred a few times. The V gene is TRBV29-1, the J gene TRBJ2-5; TRBD2 agrees at 8 bases. Trimming removed 8 bases from V and 9 bases from J; junction bases left unmatched: 8. Germline loops: CDR1 SQVTM, CDR2 ANQGSEA. CDR3 size: 11 residues. DNA of the CDR3: TGCAGCACCGGCGGGGGGAGGGCCCAGTACTTC. Amino acids: CSTGGGRAQYF.

The chain uses TRBV11-2 and TRBJ2-1, with D unresolved. This CDR3 has 12 residues. CDR1 and CDR2 (germline): SGHAT, FQNNGV. Trimming took off 8 bases at V and 5 bases at J, with 10 bases between the two ends. CDR3 nucleotide sequence: TGTGCCAGCGAGCCAGGAAACAATGAGCAGTTCTTC. It translates to CASEPGNNEQFF.

There are a few counts of this clone. The CDR3, as DNA: TGTGCCAGCAGTAAGGACAGGCCCTACGAGCAGTACTTC. Its protein is CASSKDRPYEQYF. This sequence joins TRBV6-6 and TRBJ2-7; the match to TRBD1 covers 7 bases. Trimming removed 5 bases from V and 2 bases from J; junction bases left unmatched: 3. The CDR3 length is 13 residues. CDR1 and CDR2 from the germline V gene are MNHNY and SVGAGI (reference sequence).

The V gene is TRBV19, the J gene TRBJ1-1; 9 bases align to TRBD1. Germline values: CDR1 LNHDA, CDR2 SQIVND (reference sequence). The CDR3 totals 14 residues. Trimming cost V 4 bases and J 6 bases; bases outside gene matches: 6. CDR3 sequence (DNA): TGTGCCAGTAGTAACGGGGACAGGGTTTCTGAAGCTTTCTTT. Translating it yields CASSNGDRVSEAFF. Based on the CDR3 plus reference TRBV19 and TRBJ1-1, the full variable domain is DGGITQSPKYLFRKEGQNVTLSCEQNLNHDAMYWYRQDPGQGLRLIYYSQIVNDFQKGDIAEGYSVSREKKESFPLTVTSAQKNPTAFYLCASSNGDRVSEAFFGQGTRLTVV.

The rearrangement joins TRBV11-2 to TRBJ1-4, with 8 bases that match TRBD1. V lost 5 bases, J lost 0 bases, and 5 bases stayed unmatched. Germline-derived CDR1 and CDR2 are SGHAT and FQNNGV. The CDR3 has 16 amino acids. The CDR3 here is CASSLDRAATNEKLFF. The CDR3 coding sequence is TGTGCCAGCAGCCTGGACAGGGCGGCAACTAATGAAAAACTGTTTTTT.

V usage is TRBV4-2 and J usage is TRBJ1-5; 11 bases are a match to TRBD1. The CDR3 contains 16 residues. Germline CDR1 is LGHNA and CDR2 is YNFKEQ. V lost 0 bases, J lost 8 bases, and 6 bases stayed unmatched. CDR3 residues: CASSQERGQGAEPQHF. The CDR3 bases are TGTGCCAGCAGCCAAGAACGTGGACAGGGGGCGGAGCCCCAGCATTTT.

The CDR3 reads CASSSDISSYNEQFF. DNA of the CDR3: TGTGCCAGCAGTTCGGACATCAGCTCCTACAATGAGCAGTTCTTC. The chain links TRBV5-4 to TRBJ2-1, with D possibly TRBD1 on 5 matching bases. Between the trimmed V and J ends, which lost 5 bases and 0 bases, there was a span of 12 bases. The CDR3 consists of 15 residues. The germline V gene encodes CDR1 SGHNT and CDR2 YYREEE (reference sequence).

This chain joins TRBV29-1 and TRBJ2-3; perhaps TRBD2 as D (6 bases). The V gene's germline CDR1 is SQVTM and CDR2 ANQGSEA. Deletions cut 7 bases from V and 4 bases from J, with 15 bases between. The CDR3 length is 13 residues. The CDR3 DNA reads TGCAGCGATAGTAGCGGATCCTCAGATACGCAGTATTTT. Protein: CSDSSGSSDTQYF.

This chain uses TRBV2 with TRBJ2-1; the match to TRBD2 covers 8 bases. With V trimmed by 6 bases and J by 6 bases, 10 bases remained unmatched. Germline loops: CDR1 SNHLY, CDR2 FYNNEI. CDR3 length: 15 residues. In DNA, the CDR3 is TGTGCCAGCAGCTTGGGCGGGAGGCTTATCAATGAGCAGTTCTTC. Translated, it gives CASSLGGRLINEQFF.

The chain combines TRBV5-1 with TRBJ2-7; 11 nucleotides align to TRBD1. This CDR3 is 14 amino acids long. Germline CDR1 SGHRS, CDR2 YFSETQ. The ends lost 4 bases at V and 6 bases at J; junction bases unmatched: 6. The CDR3 sequence: CASSAPGTGGEQYF. CDR3 nucleotides: TGCGCCAGCAGCGCCCCCGGGACAGGGGGCGAGCAGTACTTC.

V and J are TRBV7-9 and TRBJ1-2, with 10 bases lining up with TRBD1. CDR1 is SEHNR and CDR2 is FQNEAQ in the germline V gene (reference sequence). V dropped 7 bases and J dropped 4; count of bases not matched to a gene: 6. The CDR3 spans 14 residues. CDR3 coding DNA: TGTGCCAGCACCGTCGGACAGGGGGGCTATGGCTACACCTTC. Encoded protein: CASTVGQGGYGYTF.

This clone was detected only once. The chain carries TRBV14 and TRBJ2-5; TRBD2 matches at 14 bases. The CDR3 runs to 18 residues. Germline trimming cut 1 base from V and 0 bases from J; bases unmatched to any gene: 4. In germline, CDR1 is SGHDN, CDR2 FVKESK. This CDR3 is CASSQVGLAGGYQETQYF. For the CDR3, the DNA is TGTGCCAGCAGCCAAGTCGGACTAGCGGGAGGTTACCAAGAGACCCAGTACTTC. Drawing the rest from reference TRBV14 and TRBJ2-5, the complete variable domain is EAGVTQFPSHSVIEKGQTVTLRCDPISGHDNLYWYRRVMGKEIKFLLHFVKESKQDESGMPNNRFLAERTGGTYSTLKVQPAELEDSGVYFCASSQVGLAGGYQETQYFGPGTRLLVL.

The chain employs TRBV4-3 and TRBJ1-5, with 7 positions matching TRBD1. Losses at the gene ends were 0 bases for V and 4 bases for J; bases not matched to a gene: 3. The CDR3 has 15 residues. CDR1 and CDR2 (germline): LGHNA, YSLEER. The CDR3 DNA reads as TGCGCCAGCAGCCAAGAGGTGACAGGGAATCAGCCCCAGCATTTT. It is translated as CASSQEVTGNQPQHF.

This sequence joins TRBV5-1 and TRBJ1-1; tentative D call: TRBD1 (5 bases). The germline gives CDR1 SGHRS, CDR2 YFSETQ. The CDR3 covers 15 residues. Trimming pared 0 bases from V and 8 bases from J, leaving 17 bases between. CDR3 sequence (DNA): TGCGCCAGCAGCTTGGAAACAGGCTCCGGTCGAGAAGCTTTCTTT. Its translation is CASSLETGSGREAFF.

The chain uses TRBV27 and TRBJ1-1, with 7 positions matching TRBD1. CDR3 length equals 13 residues. V shed 9 bases and J 5 bases; nucleotides not matched to a gene: 9. Germline values: CDR1 MNHEY, CDR2 SMNVEV (reference sequence). This chain's CDR3 is CASRKQGWTEAFF. CDR3 sequence (DNA): TGTGCCAGTCGGAAACAGGGGTGGACTGAAGCTTTCTTT.

The CDR3 region has the DNA TGTGCCAGCAGCCTCGGAGGGCTTGGAAACATTCAGTACTTC. It yields the protein CASSLGGLGNIQYF. The chain employs TRBV5-4 and TRBJ2-4; D is perhaps TRBD2 (6 bases). The length of the CDR3 is 14 residues. Germline CDR1 and CDR2: SGHNT and YYREEE (reference sequence). V was trimmed by 4 bases and J by 6 bases, leaving 14 bases between them.

The V call is TRBV11-3, the J call TRBJ2-1; tentative D call: TRBD2 (5 bases). Germline CDR1 is SGHNT and CDR2 is YENEEA. Trimming took off 3 bases at V and 4 bases at J, with 7 bases between the two ends. This CDR3 has 13 residues. CDR3 nucleotides: TGTGCCAGCAGCTTCGGACTGTACAATGAGCAGTTCTTC. This gives the protein CASSFGLYNEQFF.

The J gene is TRBJ2-1, the V gene TRBV29-1; no clear D gene. Germline loops: CDR1 SQVTM, CDR2 ANQGSEA. This CDR3 region has 15 residues. V lost 4 bases to trimming and J lost 0 bases, with 13 bases between them. This chain's CDR3 is CSVVSTLFSYNEQFF. The CDR3 bases are TGCAGCGTTGTGAGCACTCTCTTCTCCTACAATGAGCAGTTCTTC.

CDR3 sequence: CASSLDSNEQFF. The CDR3 nucleotides read TGTGCCAGCAGCTTAGATAGTAATGAGCAGTTCTTC. The rearrangement joins TRBV11-3 to TRBJ2-1; D not resolved. Trimming removed 0 bases at V and 7 bases at J, with 4 bases between. Per the germline V gene, CDR1 is SGHNT and CDR2 is YENEEA. CDR3 length equals 12 residues. Looking up the rest from reference TRBV11-3 and TRBJ2-1 gives the full variable domain: EAGVVQSPRYKIIEKKQPVAFWCNPISGHNTLYWYLQNLGQGPELLIRYENEEAVDDSQLPKDRFSAERLKGVDSTLKIQPAELGDSAVYLCASSLDSNEQFFGPGTRLTVL.

This chain links TRBV28 with TRBJ2-7, with D perhaps TRBD2 (5 bases). The germline V gene has CDR1 MDHEN and CDR2 SYDVKM. Trimming took 6 bases from V and 0 from J, leaving 21 bases between them. The CDR3 totals 17 residues. The DNA of the CDR3 is TGTGCCAGCAGCGCTCCTCTAGCTGGCGGCAGCTCCTACGAGCAGTACTTC. This gives the protein CASSAPLAGGSSYEQYF.

The gene calls are TRBV5-4 and TRBJ2-7, with 10 bases fitting TRBD1. Germline CDR1 reads SGHNT; CDR2 reads YYREEE (reference sequence). The CDR3 is 15 residues long. The V and J ends lost 3 bases and 9 bases, in that order; junction bases with no gene match: 12. In nucleotides, the CDR3 is TGTGCCAGCAGCTCAGATCCGGGACAGGGGTTAGTGCAGTACTTC. Amino acid sequence: CASSSDPGQGLVQYF.

DNA of the CDR3: TGTGCCAGCAGCAAAAGGACGGACTCGGCTGAAAAACTGTTTTTT. Protein product: CASSKRTDSAEKLFF. The gene calls are TRBV21-1 and TRBJ1-4. TRBV21-1 is a pseudogene segment. The CDR3 runs to 15 residues.